This T cell receptor (beta chain) stems from a study of OX40 agonist ivuxolimab in advanced cancers. V lost 7 bases, J lost 3 bases, and 3 bases stayed unmatched. Germline V gives CDR1 ENHRY, CDR2 SYGVKD. The CDR3 is 13 residues long. Libraries were prepared by immunoSEQ multiplex PCR; TCRdb keeps only in-frame clonotypes and omits some of them. The sample has about 77,000 clones; over 85% are singletons. This chain connects TRBV10-3 to TRBJ2-3; TRBD2 matches 8 bases. This sample comprised CD4+ or CD8+ T cells sorted from blood, obtained in a trial of the OX40 agonist ivuxolimab. The receptor was derived from an adult with an advanced solid tumor such as melanoma, head and neck, liver or kidney cancer. The CDR3: CAITGGGTDTQYF. CDR3 sequence (DNA): TGTGCCATCACGGGGGGGGGTACAGATACGCAGTATTTT.